Listed below are T cell receptor beta chains from one sample, sequenced in a study of cytomegalovirus exposure and HLA in healthy donors. Profiled with immunoSEQ multiplex PCR; TCRdb holds only in-frame clones, not every one. The repertoire holds 100,000 to 150,000 clones, with around 72% as singletons. Sample: PBMCs. Every receptor here comes from a woman between 40 and 55 years old in good health and CMV-seronegative. Both conserved end residues are part of each CDR3. The order of the fields is clone size, V gene, D gene, J gene, CDR3 length, CDR3 protein, CDR3 DNA. A D gene is named only where the DNA matches it firmly. Rows may omit the clone size; those that give it use once, few, many or a size class.

size: NA
V: TRBV5-6
D: TRBD2
J: TRBJ2-1
length: 15
CDR3: CASSFVAGVNNEQFF
DNA: TGTGCCAGCAGCTTCGTAGCGGGAGTTAACAATGAGCAGTTCTTC

size: NA
V: TRBV5-8
D: NA
J: TRBJ2-2
length: 17
CDR3: CASSYIKLLTNTGELFF
DNA: TGTGCCAGCAGCTACATAAAACTACTGACTAACACCGGGGAGCTGTTTTTT

size: NA
V: TRBV6-1
D: TRBD1
J: TRBJ2-6
length: 15
CDR3: CASSTGGTGANVLTF
DNA: TGTGCCAGCAGTACAGGGGGCACTGGGGCCAACGTCCTGACTTTC

size: NA
V: TRBV19
D: TRBD1
J: TRBJ2-5
length: 15
CDR3: CASRTSTGGSETQYF
DNA: TGTGCCAGTAGGACCTCGACAGGGGGCTCTGAGACCCAGTACTTC

size: NA
V: TRBV19
D: NA
J: TRBJ1-4
length: 13
CDR3: CASSNSRVEKLFF
DNA: TGTGCCAGTAGTAATAGCCGGGTTGAAAAACTGTTTTTT

size: NA
V: TRBV6-1
D: NA
J: TRBJ2-1
length: 14
CDR3: CASNGGTGRDEQFF
DNA: TGTGCCAGCAACGGGGGGACAGGCCGGGATGAGCAGTTCTTC

size: NA
V: TRBV9
D: TRBD1
J: TRBJ1-4
length: 14
CDR3: CASSTQGGGEKLFF
DNA: TGTGCCAGCAGCACACAGGGGGGTGGGGAAAAACTGTTTTTT

size: NA
V: TRBV6-6
D: NA
J: TRBJ2-2
length: 13
CDR3: CASSYSTFGELFF
DNA: TGTGCCAGCAGTTACTCGACTTTCGGGGAGCTGTTTTTT

size: NA
V: TRBV6-1
D: NA
J: TRBJ1-5
length: 14
CDR3: CASSEGGRNQPQHF
DNA: TGTGCCAGCAGTGAGGGGGGAAGGAATCAGCCCCAGCATTTT

size: NA
V: TRBV9
D: TRBD2
J: TRBJ2-1
length: 14
CDR3: CASSSGTIYNEQFF
DNA: TGTGCCAGCAGCAGCGGGACTATCTACAATGAGCAGTTCTTC

size: NA
V: TRBV9
D: TRBD1
J: TRBJ1-1
length: 15
CDR3: CASSVDGTGYTEAFF
DNA: TGTGCCAGCAGCGTAGACGGGACAGGGTACACTGAAGCTTTCTTT

size: NA
V: TRBV28
D: NA
J: TRBJ1-4
length: 12
CDR3: CASSFRGEKLFF
DNA: TGTGCCAGCAGTTTCCGAGGAGAAAAACTGTTTTTT

size: NA
V: TRBV18
D: NA
J: TRBJ2-7
length: 13
CDR3: CASSPPAGNEQYF
DNA: TGTGCCAGCTCACCACCCGCAGGGAACGAGCAGTACTTC

size: NA
V: TRBV28
D: NA
J: TRBJ1-2
length: 17
CDR3: CASSFGTPPAPNYGYTF
DNA: TGTGCCAGCAGTTTTGGGACACCCCCGGCCCCTAACTATGGCTACACCTTC

size: NA
V: TRBV18
D: TRBD1
J: TRBJ2-1
length: 15
CDR3: CASSPRTGGYNEQFF
DNA: TGTGCCAGCTCACCGAGGACAGGGGGCTACAATGAGCAGTTCTTC

size: few
V: TRBV12-5
D: NA
J: TRBJ2-5
length: 16
CDR3: CASGFRGASCQETQYF
DNA: TGTGCTAGTGGTTTCAGGGGGGCAAGTTGTCAAGAGACCCAGTACTTC

size: NA
V: TRBV28
D: TRBD1
J: TRBJ2-5
length: 16
CDR3: CASSFLGTGRQETQYF
DNA: TGTGCCAGCAGTTTCCTGGGGACAGGGCGGCAAGAGACCCAGTACTTC

size: NA
V: TRBV27
D: TRBD1
J: TRBJ1-1
length: 14
CDR3: CASRIGQGYTEAFF
DNA: TGTGCCAGCAGGATAGGACAGGGGTACACTGAAGCTTTCTTT